The 8 T cell receptor beta chains below come from one sample, sequenced in a study of blood T cell dynamics during melanoma immunotherapy. Time point noted: pre-treatment baseline. Method: immunoSEQ multiplex PCR; TCRdb's copy keeps in-frame clones and lacks some. The sample holds approximately 22,000 clones, roughly 87% seen once. This specimen was blood, taken from a patient treated with checkpoint blockade. These receptors were obtained from a human donor with melanoma.

The chain links TRBV5-6 to TRBJ2-1, with 10 bases identical to TRBD2. This CDR3 has 16 amino acids. The germline V gene has CDR1 SGHDT and CDR2 YYEEEE. V lost 7 bases to trimming and J lost 4 bases; unmatched junction nucleotides: 11. CDR3 nucleotide sequence: TGTGCCAGCTTTGAAAGTAGCGGGGGGATTTACAATGAGCAGTTCTTC. As protein: CASFESSGGIYNEQFF.

The rearrangement joins TRBV9 to TRBJ1-1, with D perhaps matching TRBD1 (6 bases). The CDR3 length is 15 residues. Germline V gene lookup returns CDR1 SGDLS and CDR2 YYNGEE. Trimming cost V 4 bases and J 0 bases, with 13 bases left between them. CDR3 sequence reads: CASSTTGRMNTEAFF. DNA of the CDR3: TGTGCCAGCAGCACGACAGGCCGGATGAACACTGAAGCTTTCTTT.

The V call is TRBV29-1, the J call TRBJ1-5, with D possibly TRBD1 on 6 matching bases. V lost 6 bases to trimming and J lost 5 bases, with 11 bases between them. The CDR3 contains 12 residues. Germline assignment: CDR1 SQVTM and CDR2 ANQGSEA. The CDR3 protein is CSVRGIDQPQHF. Here the CDR3 DNA reads TGCAGCGTGAGGGGGATTGATCAGCCCCAGCATTTT.

V usage is TRBV13 and J usage is TRBJ2-2; unclear D gene. Trimming took 0 bases from V and 0 from J, leaving 8 bases between them. CDR1 is PRHDT and CDR2 is FYEKMQ in the germline V gene (reference sequence). CDR3 length: 16 amino acids. CDR3 nucleotides: TGTGCCAGCAGCTTAGGTGTTGTTACGAACACCGGGGAGCTGTTTTTT. It specifies CASSLGVVTNTGELFF.

This rearrangement joins TRBV5-4 to TRBJ2-5, with 10 positions matching TRBD2. J gave up 5 bases and V 4 bases, and 8 bases lay outside the gene matches. The CDR3 length is 15 residues. Germline CDR1 and CDR2: SGHNT and YYREEE (reference sequence). CDR3 protein: CASSASGRQGETQYF. The CDR3, as DNA: TGTGCCAGCAGCGCTAGCGGGAGACAGGGGGAGACCCAGTACTTC.

J is TRBJ2-2 and V is TRBV9, with 7 nucleotides matching TRBD2. From germline, CDR1 is SGDLS and CDR2 YYNGEE. V shed 4 bases, J shed 7 bases, and the junction held 19 bases outside the gene matches. This CDR3 region has 18 residues. The CDR3 bases are TGTGCCAGCAGCCCCCGTCGTGGTTGGGAGGGCCTGATCGGGGAGCTGTTTTTT. Its translation: CASSPRRGWEGLIGELFF. Full variable domain (outside the CDR3, taken from reference TRBV9 and TRBJ2-2): DSGVTQTPKHLITATGQRVTLRCSPRSGDLSVYWYQQSLDQGLQFLIQYYNGEERAKGNILERFSAQQFPDLHSELNLSSLELGDSALYFCASSPRRGWEGLIGELFFGEGSRLTVL.

The rearrangement joins TRBV10-3 to TRBJ2-1; D remains ambiguous. CDR1 ENHRY and CDR2 SYGVKD come from the germline V gene. CDR3 size: 13 residues. V lost 3 bases and J lost 6, with 9 bases in between. The CDR3 loop reads CAISDTASNEQFF. CDR3 DNA sequence: TGTGCCATCAGTGATACAGCCTCCAATGAGCAGTTCTTC.

CDR3 sequence reads: CASSLTVGDYYEQYF. As DNA, the CDR3 is TGTGCCAGCAGCTTAACAGTGGGGGATTACTACGAGCAGTACTTC. The chain joins TRBV7-8 to TRBJ2-7; TRBD1 or TRBD2 may be the D gene (5 bases each). CDR3 length equals 15 residues. V lost 2 bases and J 3 bases, leaving 14 bases between the germline ends. Germline V CDR1 and CDR2: SGHVS, FQNEAQ.